A single T cell receptor beta chain is shown here with its context. This entry is derived from a study of T-cell reconstitution after alpha-beta-depleted transplantation in children. A library of TCRbeta sequences, prepared with unique molecular identifiers, was generated. TCRdb redid the calling of the PCR reads with MiXCR, one entry per CDR3 protein. Found here are over 400,000 distinct CDR3 sequences, under 15% of them singletons; the top ten hold less than 6.5%. The germline V gene has CDR1 SGHRS and CDR2 YFSETQ. This CDR3 is 19 amino acids long. V dropped 3 bases and J dropped 2 bases, with 27 bases sitting between them.

The chain employs TRBV5-1 and TRBJ2-7; D possibly corresponds to TRBD1 (6 bases). This receptor was identified in a human donor who donated a stem cell graft to a child with combined immunodeficiency. This specimen was PBMCs from the stem cell graft donor, taken from the stem cell graft. The CDR3 DNA reads as TGCGCCAGCAGCTCAATGGAATGGACTGCGAGACAGGAAACCTACGAGCAGTACTTC. Translating gives CASSSMEWTARQETYEQYF.